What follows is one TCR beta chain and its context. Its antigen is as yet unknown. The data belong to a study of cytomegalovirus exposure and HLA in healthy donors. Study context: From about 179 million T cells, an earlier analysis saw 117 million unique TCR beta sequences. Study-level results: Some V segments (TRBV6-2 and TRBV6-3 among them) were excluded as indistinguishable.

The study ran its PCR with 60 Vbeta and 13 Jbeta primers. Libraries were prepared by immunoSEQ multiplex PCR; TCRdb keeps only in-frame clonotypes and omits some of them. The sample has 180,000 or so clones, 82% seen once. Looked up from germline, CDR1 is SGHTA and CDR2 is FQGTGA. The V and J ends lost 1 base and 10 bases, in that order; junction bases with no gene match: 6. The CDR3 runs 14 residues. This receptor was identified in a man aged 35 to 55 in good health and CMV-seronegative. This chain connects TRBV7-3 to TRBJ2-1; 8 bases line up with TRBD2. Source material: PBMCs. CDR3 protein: CASSLSGGLDEQFF. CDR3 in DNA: TGTGCCAGCAGCTTAAGCGGGGGGTTGGACGAGCAGTTCTTC.